The present T cell receptor (beta chain) was sequenced within a study of T-cell reconstitution after alpha-beta-depleted transplantation in children. V was cut by 5 bases and J by 8 bases, with 18 bases left in between. This CDR3 spans 14 amino acids. Germline loops: CDR1 SGHTA, CDR2 FQGNSA. This clonotype was seen only a few times. Antigen unknown. The TCRbeta library incorporated unique molecular identifiers. TCRdb used MiXCR to reprocess the PCR reads, holding one entry per CDR3 protein. The sample yields just under 350,000 distinct CDR3 sequences, about 17% seen once. Whole-study results and caveats: Alpha-beta T cells present about two months after transplant were reported to originate from several hundred expanded graft clones.

This sequence originates from a male patient between 2 and 15 years old who had a stem cell transplant for acute lymphoblastic leukemia, so the T cells may come from the graft donor. Material: PBMCs, mostly from graft donor cells, obtained 360 days after TCRalphabeta/CD19-depleted stem cell transplant. The chain is built from TRBV7-2 and TRBJ1-2, with D hard to call. CDR3 residues: CASSQTASTRGYTF. The CDR3 DNA reads TGTGCCAGCAGCCAGACTGCATCCACCAGGGGCTACACCTTC.